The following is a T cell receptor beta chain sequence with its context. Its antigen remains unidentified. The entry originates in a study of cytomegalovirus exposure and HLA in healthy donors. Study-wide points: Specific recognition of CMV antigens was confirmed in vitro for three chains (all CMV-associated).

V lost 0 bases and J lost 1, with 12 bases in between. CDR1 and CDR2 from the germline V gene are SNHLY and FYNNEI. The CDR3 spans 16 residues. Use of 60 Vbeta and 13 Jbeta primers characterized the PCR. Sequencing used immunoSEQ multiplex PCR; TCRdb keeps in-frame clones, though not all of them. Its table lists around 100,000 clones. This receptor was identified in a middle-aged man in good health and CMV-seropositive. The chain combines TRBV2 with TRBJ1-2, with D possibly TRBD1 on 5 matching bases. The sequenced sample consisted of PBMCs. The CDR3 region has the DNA TGTGCCAGCAGTGAAGCGTCAAGACAGTTTAACTATGGCTACACCTTC. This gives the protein CASSEASRQFNYGYTF.